This is a list of T cell receptor beta chains from one sample in a study of cytotoxic CD8 clonotypes in ibrutinib-treated CLL. TCRdb keeps only in-frame clones here, not all; method: immunoSEQ multiplex PCR. The sample has 130,000 or so clones; 84% are singletons. Material: PBMCs, obtained after 24 months of ibrutinib treatment. The receptors originated from a human donor with chronic lymphocytic leukemia. CDR3s include the opening cysteine and the closing phenylalanine or tryptophan. D genes are given only for firm matches. A row's size may be missing; if present it is once, few, many or a size class.

. TRBJ2-3 TRBV6-5 . CASKDRQYTDTQYF TGTGCCAGCAAGGATCGACAGTACACAGATACGCAGTATTTT
. TRBJ1-2 TRBV5-1 . CASSLATGTAYGYTF TGCGCCAGCAGCTTGGCGACGGGGACGGCCTATGGCTACACCTTC
. TRBJ2-3 TRBV28 . CASSFSTDTQYF TGTGCCAGCAGTTTCAGCACAGATACGCAGTATTTT
. TRBJ2-5 TRBV7-2 . CASSLDPIGGVKETQYF TGTGCCAGCAGCCTAGACCCTATAGGGGGGGTAAAAGAGACCCAGTACTTC
TRBD1 TRBJ2-7 TRBV30 . CAWSVLQGDRGTYEQYF TGTGCCTGGAGTGTACTCCAAGGGGACAGGGGTACTTACGAGCAGTACTTC
TRBD2 TRBJ2-1 TRBV5-1 . CASSTTSGGRSYNEQFF TGCGCCAGCAGCACGACTAGCGGGGGCCGGTCCTACAATGAGCAGTTCTTC
TRBD2 TRBJ2-7 TRBV10-3 . CAINRLAGDEQYF TGTGCCATCAATCGACTAGCGGGGGACGAGCAGTACTTC
. TRBJ1-2 TRBV30 . CAWSPTRRRNYGYTF TGTGCCTGGAGTCCCACTCGACGGAGGAACTATGGCTACACCTTC
TRBD1 TRBJ1-1 TRBV29-1 . CSSTGTGGARAFF TGCAGCTCAACCGGGACAGGGGGCGCTCGGGCTTTCTTT
. TRBJ2-2 TRBV5-6 once CASSLTGRSTGELFF TGTGCCAGCAGCTTGACAGGGAGGAGCACCGGGGAGCTGTTTTTT
. TRBJ1-2 TRBV28 once CASSEANYGYTF TGTGCCAGCAGCGAGGCAAACTATGGCTACACCTTC
. TRBJ1-2 TRBV27 . CASSFLTRGGYTF TGTGCCAGCAGCTTTTTAACCAGGGGTGGCTACACCTTC
TRBD1 TRBJ2-1 TRBV28 . CASSASDRDGQFF TGTGCCAGCAGTGCCTCAGACAGGGATGGGCAGTTCTTC
. TRBJ2-2 TRBV5-1 . CASSFGRRQKNTGELFF TGCGCCAGCAGCTTTGGGCGGCGACAAAAGAACACCGGGGAGCTGTTTTTT
. TRBJ1-1 TRBV5-6 . CASSSTQAEAFF TGTGCCAGCAGCTCGACTCAGGCTGAAGCTTTCTTT
. TRBJ1-2 TRBV30 once CAWSVRGRTYGYTF TGTGCCTGGAGTGTCAGGGGACGAACTTATGGCTACACCTTC
TRBD1 TRBJ2-3 TRBV11-1 . CASSPTGGPRADTQYF TGTGCCAGCAGTCCCACAGGGGGCCCAAGAGCAGATACGCAGTATTTT
. TRBJ2-7 TRBV6-1 few CASRDGSEQYF TGTGCCAGCAGAGACGGATCCGAGCAGTACTTC
. TRBJ2-1 TRBV12-5 . CASGPQPVFSYNEQFF TGTGCTAGTGGCCCCCAGCCTGTCTTCTCCTACAATGAGCAGTTCTTC
. TRBJ2-7 TRBV19 . CASSIGRGSYEQYF TGTGCCAGTAGTATAGGCAGGGGTTCCTACGAGCAGTACTTC
. TRBJ1-5 TRBV30 . CAWSGQGNQPQHF TGTGCCTGGAGTGGGCAGGGGAATCAGCCCCAGCATTTT
TRBD1 TRBJ1-3 TRBV9 . CASSAPPGQESGNTIYF TGTGCCAGCAGCGCGCCCCCGGGACAGGAATCTGGAAACACCATATATTTT
TRBD2 TRBJ2-1 TRBV28 . CASRKRSGGPNNEQFF TGTGCCAGCAGGAAACGTAGCGGGGGGCCGAACAATGAGCAGTTCTTC
TRBD2 TRBJ2-1 TRBV2 . CASSEGRGTSGGIYNEQFF TGTGCCAGCAGTGAAGGAAGGGGAACTAGCGGGGGGATCTACAATGAGCAGTTCTTC
. TRBJ1-1 TRBV19 . CASSIRQKNTEAFF TGTGCCAGTAGTATTCGACAGAAGAACACTGAAGCTTTCTTT
. TRBJ1-1 TRBV5-1 . CASSFRDDGLNTEAFF TGCGCCAGCAGCTTCCGGGACGACGGACTGAACACTGAAGCTTTCTTT
TRBD1 TRBJ1-2 TRBV19 . CASSIGKGQGESLESYGYTF TGTGCCAGTAGTATTGGTAAGGGACAGGGGGAATCACTCGAGAGCTATGGCTACACCTTC
. TRBJ2-7 TRBV11-3 . CASSPAFGSSYEQYF TGTGCCAGCAGTCCGGCGTTTGGCAGCTCCTACGAGCAGTACTTC
. TRBJ1-6 TRBV7-9 . CASSLGQGYSPLHF TGTGCCAGCAGCTTAGGGCAGGGATACTCACCCCTCCACTTT
. TRBJ2-7 TRBV12-5 . CASGPGREQYF TGTGCTAGTGGTCCAGGTCGGGAGCAGTACTTC
TRBD2 TRBJ2-5 TRBV5-4 . CASSLIPRRASVGGETQYF TGTGCCAGCAGCTTGATCCCCCGCCGGGCTAGCGTGGGGGGGGAGACCCAGTACTTC
. TRBJ1-1 TRBV6-5 . CASCRDTEAFF TGTGCCAGCTGCCGGGATACTGAAGCTTTCTTT
. TRBJ2-7 TRBV5-1 . CASSLGNYEQYF TGCGCCAGCAGCTTGGGAAACTACGAGCAGTACTTC
TRBD1 TRBJ2-1 TRBV7-9 . CASSQPRRTGNPNEQFF TGTGCCAGCAGCCAACCCCGGCGGACAGGAAACCCGAATGAGCAGTTCTTC
TRBD1 TRBJ1-3 TRBV7-7 . CASSYGTGIGNTIYF TGTGCCAGCAGCTACGGGACAGGGATAGGAAACACCATATATTTT
TRBD1 TRBJ2-1 TRBV4-3 once CASSQATGGVYNEQFF TGCGCCAGCAGCCAGGCGACAGGGGGCGTATACAATGAGCAGTTCTTC
. TRBJ1-1 TRBV4-3 . CASSQDSGTNTEAFF TGCGCCAGCAGCCAAGATTCAGGAACGAACACTGAAGCTTTCTTT
TRBD1 TRBJ1-2 TRBV6-1 . CASSEGDRGYGYTF TGTGCCAGCAGTGAGGGAGACAGGGGATATGGCTACACCTTC
. TRBJ2-7 TRBV20-1 . CSATPYEQYF TGCAGTGCTACGCCCTACGAGCAGTACTTC
. TRBJ2-7 TRBV5-1 . CASSDTRSSYEQYF TGCGCCAGCAGCGACACGAGGAGCTCCTACGAGCAGTACTTC
. TRBJ1-5 TRBV7-9 . CASSLARAGSPKVQPQHF TGTGCCAGCAGCTTAGCGAGGGCAGGAAGTCCAAAAGTTCAGCCCCAGCATTTT
. TRBJ2-7 TRBV30 . CAWSDLWNDEQYF TGTGCCTGGAGTGATCTCTGGAACGACGAGCAGTACTTC
. TRBJ2-5 TRBV7-9 . CASKQTSVGGETQYF TGTGCCAGCAAACAAACATCCGTAGGAGGAGAGACCCAGTACTTC
. TRBJ2-7 TRBV7-6 . CASSLVSAGSPNEQYF TGTGCCAGCAGCTTAGTAAGCGCAGGGTCTCCGAACGAGCAGTACTTC
. TRBJ2-4 TRBV19 . CASSIKGQKNIQYF TGTGCCAGTAGTATTAAGGGGCAAAAAAACATTCAGTACTTC
TRBD1 TRBJ1-3 TRBV6-1 few CASARTGSGNTIYF TGTGCCAGCGCACGGACAGGGTCTGGAAACACCATATATTTT
. TRBJ1-5 TRBV18 . CASSPGTANQPQHF TGTGCCAGCTCACCCGGGACGGCTAATCAGCCCCAGCATTTT
. TRBJ2-1 TRBV5-4 . CASSPGSGPGGNEQFF TGTGCCAGCAGCCCCGGATCGGGACCCGGCGGCAATGAGCAGTTCTTC
TRBD1 TRBJ1-2 TRBV5-1 . CASTWTGGGYGYTF TGCGCCAGCACCTGGACAGGGGGCGGCTATGGCTACACCTTC
. TRBJ2-2 TRBV6-1 few CASAMRVGTGELFF TGTGCCAGTGCTATGAGGGTAGGCACCGGGGAGCTGTTTTTT
TRBD2 TRBJ2-1 TRBV14 . CASSQARLATNEQFF TGTGCCAGCAGCCAAGCCCGACTAGCGACGAATGAGCAGTTCTTC
. TRBJ1-4 TRBV28 . CASLMGGSGGANEKLFF TGTGCCAGCCTTATGGGGGGCTCAGGTGGTGCCAATGAAAAACTGTTTTTT
. TRBJ1-2 TRBV18 . CASSDGANYGYTF TGTGCCAGCTCAGATGGGGCTAACTATGGCTACACCTTC
TRBD2 TRBJ2-1 TRBV11-2 . CASSLALAGGDYNEQFF TGTGCCAGCAGCTTAGCGCTAGCGGGGGGCGACTACAATGAGCAGTTCTTC
. TRBJ2-7 TRBV30 once CAWSVGAGPYEQYF TGTGCCTGGAGTGTTGGGGCAGGGCCCTACGAGCAGTACTTC
TRBD2 TRBJ2-3 TRBV7-9 . CASSPILAEGLDTQYF TGTGCCAGCAGCCCCATACTAGCGGAGGGTCTAGATACGCAGTATTTT
. TRBJ1-2 TRBV5-5 . CASSLDPGRKNYGYTF TGTGCCAGCAGCTTAGATCCGGGACGGAAAAACTATGGCTACACCTTC